Below are 16 T cell receptor beta chains sequenced from a single sample in a study of blood T cell repertoires in COVID-19. The protocol was immunoSEQ multiplex PCR, while the TCRdb copy is restricted to in-frame clones and leaves out a portion. This sample has 250,000 to 350,000 clones; 70% to 90% occur once, and the top ten carry approximately 5%. Sequenced input: PBMCs or T cells enriched from blood (not recorded which). The source of these receptors is a woman younger than 45 who had recovered from COVID-19.

The chain uses TRBV6-6 and TRBJ2-2, with 10 bases aligning to TRBD2. Germline V lookup: CDR1 MNHNY, CDR2 SVGAGI (reference sequence). J lost 6 bases, V lost 6 bases, and 7 bases had no gene match. This CDR3 spans 15 amino acids. The CDR3 here is CASSQTSGVAGELFF. The CDR3, as DNA: TGTGCCAGCAGCCAAACTAGCGGGGTAGCCGGGGAGCTGTTTTTT.

The rearrangement joins TRBV7-9 to TRBJ2-7; 8 bases align to TRBD2. J gave up 2 bases and V 6 bases, and 6 bases lay outside the gene matches. Germline CDR1 and CDR2: SEHNR and FQNEAQ (reference sequence). The CDR3 extends over 14 amino acids. The CDR3 loop is CASRSGGRTYEQYF. CDR3 DNA sequence: TGTGCCAGCAGATCGGGGGGGCGGACCTACGAGCAGTACTTC.

The gene calls are TRBV11-2 and TRBJ1-3; tentatively, D is TRBD1 (5 bases). The germline V gene has CDR1 SGHAT and CDR2 FQNNGV. There are 16 residues in the CDR3. The germline V and J ends were trimmed by 5 bases and 4 bases, with 18 bases remaining between them. The CDR3 sequence: CASSPEGVGLGNTIYF. CDR3 in DNA: TGTGCCAGCAGCCCAGAAGGGGTAGGGTTGGGAAACACCATATATTTT.

The chain combines TRBV3-1 (or the pseudogene TRBV3-2) with TRBJ1-4; tentative D call: TRBD1 (5 bases). CDR3 length: 15 residues. V shed 3 bases and J shed 6 bases, with 14 bases lying between them. From germline, CDR1 is LGHDT and CDR2 YNNKEL (reference sequence). CDR3 region: CASSQVQGRDEKLFF. The DNA of the CDR3 is TGTGCCAGCAGCCAGGTCCAGGGTAGGGATGAAAAACTGTTTTTT.

The rearrangement uses TRBV5-4 and TRBJ2-5; possibly TRBD2 for D (5 bases). The CDR3 length is 13 residues. Germline V lookup: CDR1 SGHNT, CDR2 YYREEE (reference sequence). Trimming took 4 bases from V and 5 from J, leaving 12 bases between them. The CDR3 loop reads CASSPSGEETQYF. As DNA, the CDR3 is TGTGCCAGCAGCCCGTCTGGGGAGGAGACCCAGTACTTC.

The chain recombines TRBV9 with TRBJ1-6; 7 bases are shared with TRBD1. This CDR3 has 15 amino acids. Unmatched junction bases numbered 7, after V lost 3 bases and J lost 7 bases. Germline V lookup: CDR1 SGDLS, CDR2 YYNGEE. The CDR3: CASSASDRTNSPLHF. The DNA of the CDR3 is TGTGCCAGCAGCGCTTCGGACAGGACGAATTCACCCCTCCACTTT. The whole variable domain, filled in from reference TRBV9 and TRBJ1-6, reads DSGVTQTPKHLITATGQRVTLRCSPRSGDLSVYWYQQSLDQGLQFLIQYYNGEERAKGNILERFSAQQFPDLHSELNLSSLELGDSALYFCASSASDRTNSPLHFGNGTRLTVT.

This chain links TRBV30 with TRBJ2-7; 7 bases align to TRBD2. V shed 0 bases and J 4 bases; nucleotides not matched to a gene: 3. Germline V gene sequence: CDR1 GTSNPN, CDR2 SVGIG (reference sequence). This CDR3 has 13 amino acids. The chain's CDR3 is CAWSVIGGYEQYF. In nucleotides, the CDR3 is TGTGCCTGGAGTGTAATCGGGGGGTACGAGCAGTACTTC.

The gene calls are TRBV7-9 and TRBJ1-5; 9 nucleotides line up with TRBD1. Germline V gene sequence: CDR1 SEHNR, CDR2 FQNEAQ (reference sequence). J was trimmed by 5 bases and V by 5 bases; bases with no gene match: 10. This CDR3 is 16 amino acids long. The CDR3 nucleotides read TGTGCCAGCAGCCCCGGCGGGACAGGGTTGTATCAGCCCCAGCATTTT. Encoded protein: CASSPGGTGLYQPQHF.

This chain links TRBV16 with TRBJ2-7, with TRBD1 matching 7 bases. Germline trimming cut 2 bases from V and 6 bases from J; bases unmatched to any gene: 1. This CDR3 comprises 12 residues. The germline V gene has CDR1 KGHSY and CDR2 FQNENV. The CDR3 spells CASSQEGAEQYF. The DNA for the CDR3 is TGTGCCAGCAGCCAAGAGGGGGCCGAGCAGTACTTC.

The gene calls are TRBV4-1 and TRBJ2-4; 8 bases agree with TRBD1. The CDR3 is made up of 15 amino acids. Germline CDR1 and CDR2: MGHRA and YSYEKL. V trimming: 4 bases; J trimming: 8 bases; junction bases outside the gene matches: 10. CDR3 in DNA: TGCGCCAGCAGCCCGGGACAGGACCCCGGGGACATTCAGTACTTC. The encoded protein is CASSPGQDPGDIQYF.

J is TRBJ1-2 and V is TRBV30, with D tentatively TRBD1 (5 bases). The CDR3 runs to 14 residues. V lost 0 bases and J 7 bases, leaving 15 bases between the germline ends. Per the germline V gene, CDR1 is GTSNPN and CDR2 is SVGIG (reference sequence). CDR3 amino acids: CAWSVRSSGGGYTF. The DNA of the CDR3 is TGTGCCTGGAGTGTACGTTCCTCGGGGGGTGGCTACACCTTC.

The rearrangement joins TRBV30 to TRBJ2-7; a weak D match, TRBD1 (6 bases). Germline values: CDR1 GTSNPN, CDR2 SVGIG (reference sequence). The CDR3 extends over 14 amino acids. V lost 3 bases to trimming and J lost 0 bases, with 12 bases between them. CDR3 region: CAWRGGPSSYEQYF. Here the CDR3 DNA reads TGTGCCTGGAGAGGGGGTCCGAGCTCCTACGAGCAGTACTTC. Using reference TRBV30 and TRBJ2-7 for the parts outside the CDR3, the full variable domain is SQTIHQWPATLVQPVGSPLSLECTVEGTSNPNLYWYRQAAGRGLQLLFYSVGIGQISSEVPQNLSASRPQDRQFILSSKKLLLSDSGFYLCAWRGGPSSYEQYFGPGTRLTVT.

This clone was found once. V usage is TRBV18 and J usage is TRBJ2-3, with 8 bases fitting TRBD2. The germline V gene encodes CDR1 KGHSH and CDR2 LQKENI. The CDR3 loop spans 15 amino acids. The J segment lost 6 bases and the V segment lost 1 base, leaving 6 bases of the junction unmatched. CDR3 DNA: TGTGCCAGCTCACCACAAGCGGGGGCGCTTGATACGCAGTATTTT. Residues: CASSPQAGALDTQYF.

This sequence joins TRBV18 and TRBJ2-2; 7 bases align to TRBD1. Unmatched junction bases numbered 4, after V lost 1 base and J lost 5 bases. CDR1 is KGHSH and CDR2 is LQKENI in the germline V gene. This CDR3 has 15 amino acids. CDR3 nucleotides: TGTGCCAGCTCACCACTGAGACAGGGAACCGGGGAGCTGTTTTTT. Residues: CASSPLRQGTGELFF.

This clone was seen once. The gene calls are TRBV21-1 and TRBJ1-6. TRBV21-1 is shown as a pseudogene. The CDR3 runs 16 residues. CDR3 in amino acids: CASSKGCRAGNSPLHF. The CDR3 DNA sequence: TGTGCCAGCAGCAAAGGTTGCCGGGCGGGCAATTCACCCCTCCACTTT.

The V call is TRBV19, the J call TRBJ1-2; D is perhaps TRBD1 (5 bases). The germline CDR1 and CDR2 sequences are LNHDA and SQIVND (reference sequence). V was clipped by 3 bases and J by 4 bases, with 12 bases between them. This CDR3 region has 14 residues. CDR3: CASSILGALYGYTF. CDR3 DNA: TGTGCCAGTAGTATTTTAGGGGCCCTCTATGGCTACACCTTC.